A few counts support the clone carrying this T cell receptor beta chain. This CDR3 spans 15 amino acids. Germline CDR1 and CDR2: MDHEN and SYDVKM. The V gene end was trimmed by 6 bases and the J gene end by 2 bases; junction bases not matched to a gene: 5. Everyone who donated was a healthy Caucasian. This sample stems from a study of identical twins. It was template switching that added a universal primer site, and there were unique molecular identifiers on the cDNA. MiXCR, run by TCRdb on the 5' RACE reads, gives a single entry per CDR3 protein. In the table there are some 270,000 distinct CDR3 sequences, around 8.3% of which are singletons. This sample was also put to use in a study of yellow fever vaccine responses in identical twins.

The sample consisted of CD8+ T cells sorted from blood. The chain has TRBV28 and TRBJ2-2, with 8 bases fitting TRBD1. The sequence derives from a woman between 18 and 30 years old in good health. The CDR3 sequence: CASRLDRGNTGELFF. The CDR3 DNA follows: TGTGCCAGCAGACTCGACAGGGGAAACACCGGGGAGCTGTTTTTT.